Shown below are 22 T cell receptor beta chains from a single sample sequenced in a study of a mutant IDH1 vaccine in newly diagnosed glioma. Indicated time point: week 5, during vaccination. Doses comprised 300 ug of mutant IDH1 20-mer peptide each, plus topical imiquimod. These receptors lack a known antigen. Here immunoSEQ multiplex PCR was the method, and the copy in TCRdb shows in-frame clones only, minus some. The sample lists around 58,000 clones, about 80% occurring once. The sample consisted of PBMCs, taken from a glioma patient whose treatment included an IDH1 peptide vaccine. The receptor source for this set is a man aged 30-40 years with glioma.

V and J are TRBV5-8 and TRBJ2-1; D possibly corresponds to TRBD2 (6 bases). The CDR3 is 15 amino acids. The germline gives CDR1 SGHTS, CDR2 YDEGEE. V was trimmed by 3 bases and J by 2 bases, leaving 12 bases between them. CDR3 coding DNA: TGTGCCAGCAGCTCCCCACGGGGGACCTACAATGAGCAGTTCTTC. Amino acid sequence: CASSSPRGTYNEQFF.

This rearrangement joins TRBV11-2 to TRBJ1-1, with D uncertain. Trimming took 2 bases from V and 1 from J, leaving 8 bases between them. The germline gives CDR1 SGHAT, CDR2 FQNNGV. CDR3 length: 14 residues. In nucleotides, the CDR3 is TGTGCCAGCAGCTTAAGCGACGGGAACACTGAAGCTTTCTTT. Protein product: CASSLSDGNTEAFF.

This clone was recorded a few times. The gene calls are TRBV9 and TRBJ2-2; 7 positions agree with TRBD1. This CDR3 has 15 amino acids. The germline CDR1 and CDR2 sequences are SGDLS and YYNGEE. With 4 bases clipped from V and 7 bases from J, the junction kept 10 bases outside the gene matches. CDR3 residues: CASSSDYGQVGELFF. CDR3 DNA sequence: TGTGCCAGCAGCTCCGACTATGGACAGGTCGGGGAGCTGTTTTTT.

This rearrangement joins TRBV6-6 to TRBJ2-2; D is undetermined. This CDR3 has 13 residues. Trimming cost V 4 bases and J 2 bases, with 5 bases left between them. CDR1 MNHNY and CDR2 SVGAGI come from the germline V gene (reference sequence). The CDR3 DNA sequence: TGTGCCAGCAGTTCCAAAAACACCGGGGAGCTGTTTTTT. Amino acid sequence: CASSSKNTGELFF.

The rearrangement uses TRBV5-4 and TRBJ2-5; D gene uncertain. The end of the DNA aligns better with TRBJ2-7, so the J call may be wrong. The germline CDR1 and CDR2 sequences are SGHNT and YYREEE (reference sequence). The CDR3 length is 15 residues. The CDR3 is CASSLDVTSSYEQYF. CDR3 coding DNA: TGTGCCAGCAGCTTGGATGTCACCAGCTCCTACGAGCAGTACTTC.

The V and J genes are TRBV27 and TRBJ1-1; a possible D gene is TRBD1 (5 bases). Germline values: CDR1 MNHEY, CDR2 SMNVEV (reference sequence). The CDR3 sequence is 15 residues long. Trimming removed 5 bases at V and 5 bases at J, with 18 bases between. The DNA for the CDR3 is TGTGCCAGCAGTCTGTTACCGGGGGGTCGGACTGAAGCTTTCTTT. Translation gives CASSLLPGGRTEAFF.

The chain is built from TRBV19 and TRBJ1-5; D is possibly TRBD1 (6 bases). The CDR3 is 15 residues long. CDR1 LNHDA and CDR2 SQIVND come from the germline V gene (reference sequence). V lost 4 bases and J lost 2, with 12 bases in between. The CDR3 nucleotides read TGTGCCAGTAGTACCTACGGGGGCGGCAATCAGCCCCAGCATTTT. Its translation is CASSTYGGGNQPQHF.

V is TRBV6-1 and J is TRBJ1-1; D is undetermined. Germline V lookup: CDR1 MNHNS, CDR2 SASEGT. The CDR3 contains 15 residues. Trimming stripped 2 bases from V and 5 bases from J, with 15 bases between. The CDR3 loop reads CASSESFYEGTEAFF. The CDR3 DNA reads as TGTGCCAGCAGTGAAAGTTTTTATGAAGGTACTGAAGCTTTCTTT.

The chain employs TRBV10-3 and TRBJ2-1; D possibly corresponds to TRBD2 (6 bases). CDR1 and CDR2 (germline): ENHRY, SYGVKD. CDR3 length: 13 residues. V dropped 5 bases and J dropped 9 bases, with 14 bases sitting between them. The CDR3 reads CAISREGRGEQFF. The DNA of the CDR3 is TGTGCCATCAGTCGGGAAGGGCGGGGTGAGCAGTTCTTC.

This clone was seen once. The chain joins TRBV10-1 to TRBJ2-1, with 9 bases that match TRBD2. This CDR3 has 15 amino acids. The J segment lost 6 bases and the V segment lost 0 bases, leaving 3 bases of the junction unmatched. Germline CDR1 is WNHNN and CDR2 is SYGVQD (reference sequence). CDR3 DNA sequence: TGCGCCAGCAGTGAGTCGGCGGGGGGGGGCAATGAGCAGTTCTTC. This gives the protein CASSESAGGGNEQFF.

The CDR3 nucleotides are TGCGCCAGCAGCCAAGAATCGTCGACTAGCGGGCTCACAGATACGCAGTATTTT. It codes for CASSQESSTSGLTDTQYF. The chain carries TRBV4-1 and TRBJ2-3; 10 bases agree with TRBD2. The CDR3 is made up of 18 amino acids. Germline V gene sequence: CDR1 MGHRA, CDR2 YSYEKL. The ends lost 0 bases at V and 2 bases at J; junction bases unmatched: 8.

CDR3 in amino acids: CASSRPQGSYNEQFF. In DNA form, the CDR3 reads TGTGCCAGCAGCCGGCCGCAGGGCTCCTACAATGAGCAGTTCTTC. The rearrangement joins TRBV28 to TRBJ2-1, with D perhaps matching TRBD1 (5 bases). In germline, CDR1 is MDHEN, CDR2 SYDVKM. The CDR3 contains 15 residues. The ends were cut back, 6 bases at V and 0 bases at J, with 12 bases in the middle.

The chain carries TRBV5-8 and TRBJ1-5, with D possibly TRBD1 on 6 matching bases. CDR1 and CDR2 from the germline V gene are SGHTS and YDEGEE. This CDR3 has 17 amino acids. V shed 4 bases and J shed 2 bases, with 19 bases lying between them. The CDR3 protein is CASSNPVQGRGNQPQHF. CDR3 coding DNA: TGTGCCAGCAGCAACCCTGTACAGGGTAGAGGCAATCAGCCCCAGCATTTT.

The V and J genes are TRBV5-4 and TRBJ2-5; 10 nucleotides align to TRBD1. J lost 5 bases, V lost 7 bases, and 8 bases had no gene match. The CDR3 contains 14 residues. Germline assignment: CDR1 SGHNT and CDR2 YYREEE (reference sequence). The CDR3 DNA reads as TGTGCCAGCGCTGGACAGGGGGTTTGGGAGACCCAGTACTTC. Its translation is CASAGQGVWETQYF.

This clone is categorized as medium-sized. This sequence joins TRBV18 and TRBJ1-2; D is possibly TRBD1 (5 bases). The V gene's germline CDR1 is KGHSH and CDR2 LQKENI. This CDR3 comprises 14 residues. The ends were cut back, 3 bases at V and 4 bases at J, with 12 bases in the middle. The CDR3 loop is CASSPRDSRYGYTF. CDR3 sequence (DNA): TGTGCCAGCTCACCCCGGGACTCCCGCTATGGCTACACCTTC.

The V gene is TRBV6-1, the J gene TRBJ1-5; no clear D gene. The ends were cut back, 7 bases at V and 5 bases at J, with 15 bases in the middle. The CDR3 contains 14 residues. Germline V gene lookup returns CDR1 MNHNS and CDR2 SASEGT. The CDR3 DNA follows: TGTGCCAGCACAAGGGAGGGTCCTTATCAGCCCCAGCATTTT. It specifies CASTREGPYQPQHF.

The V call is TRBV11-3, the J call TRBJ2-5; D is undetermined. The CDR3 length is 14 residues. Germline V CDR1 and CDR2: SGHNT, YENEEA. V shed 5 bases and J shed 3 bases, with 13 bases lying between them. CDR3 residues: CASSRGGREETQYF. The CDR3 DNA is TGTGCCAGCAGCCGAGGTGGACGGGAAGAGACCCAGTACTTC.

The V call is TRBV7-9, the J call TRBJ1-1, with TRBD1 matching over 9 bases. The J segment lost 3 bases and the V segment lost 5 bases, leaving 7 bases of the junction unmatched. The CDR3 runs to 15 residues. CDR1 and CDR2 (germline): SEHNR, FQNEAQ (reference sequence). The CDR3 coding sequence is TGTGCCAGCAGCCCTGGGGACAGGGAGGACACTGAAGCTTTCTTT. Translation: CASSPGDREDTEAFF.

This rearrangement joins TRBV2 to TRBJ2-7; D is unresolved. Per germline, CDR1 SNHLY and CDR2 FYNNEI. Trimming left V 1 base short and J 0 bases short, with 7 bases between. The CDR3 loop spans 14 amino acids. CDR3 bases: TGTGCCAGCAGTGAAGTAGTAAGCTCCTACGAGCAGTACTTC. This encodes CASSEVVSSYEQYF.

The V gene is TRBV7-8, the J gene TRBJ1-1; no clear D gene. V was cut by 7 bases and J by 5 bases, with 17 bases left in between. Germline V gene lookup returns CDR1 SGHVS and CDR2 FQNEAQ. The CDR3 is 14 residues long. The CDR3 reads CASTLPGRGTEAFF. In nucleotides, the CDR3 is TGTGCCAGCACCCTCCCAGGAAGAGGGACTGAAGCTTTCTTT.

A single count supports this clone. At one end the junction does not follow the germline gene, possibly because of a read error. This chain links TRBV28 with TRBJ1-3, with D hard to call. This CDR3 region has 12 residues. Germline V gives CDR1 MDHEN, CDR2 SYDVKM. This CDR3 is CATSSSGNTIYF. The DNA of the CDR3 is TGTGCCACCAGTTCCTCTGGAAACACCATATATTTT.

This rearrangement joins TRBV14 to TRBJ2-5; 9 nucleotides line up with TRBD2. The CDR3 consists of 15 residues. Germline CDR1 SGHDN, CDR2 FVKESK. Trimming cost V 0 bases and J 2 bases; bases outside gene matches: 1. CDR3 nucleotides: TGTGCCAGCAGCCAAGAGACTAGCGGTCAAGAGACCCAGTACTTC. Protein sequence: CASSQETSGQETQYF.